The T cell receptor (beta chain) described here comes from a study of vaccination effects on CD4 cells after COVID-19. Remarks on this clone: The antigen is undetermined.

Data came from immunoSEQ multiplex PCR; TCRdb stores just in-frame clones and leaves some out. The data contain 35,000 to 50,000 clones, 77% of them singletons. Sequencing was preceded by expansion of antigen-specific CD4+ T cells with viral peptide pools in the ViraFEST assay. Cells that had been cultured for less than eleven days were the source of isolated CD4+ T cells. Vaccine recipients, nucleocapsid antibody negative, had no prior SARS-CoV-2 infection. V gave up 6 bases and J gave up 6 bases, with 21 bases separating them. Germline values: CDR1 SNHLY, CDR2 FYNNEI. The CDR3 spans 16 residues. Source: CD4+ T cells from PBMCs cultured with HCoV-NL63 spike peptides, taken before COVID-19 vaccination. The clonotype comes from a human donor who received a COVID-19 vaccine. The genes are TRBV2 and TRBJ1-5, with D possibly being TRBD1 (6 bases). In DNA form, the CDR3 reads TGTGCCAGCAGACCAAACGGACAGTTCTCGGGTCAGCCCCAGCATTTT. It is translated as CASRPNGQFSGQPQHF.